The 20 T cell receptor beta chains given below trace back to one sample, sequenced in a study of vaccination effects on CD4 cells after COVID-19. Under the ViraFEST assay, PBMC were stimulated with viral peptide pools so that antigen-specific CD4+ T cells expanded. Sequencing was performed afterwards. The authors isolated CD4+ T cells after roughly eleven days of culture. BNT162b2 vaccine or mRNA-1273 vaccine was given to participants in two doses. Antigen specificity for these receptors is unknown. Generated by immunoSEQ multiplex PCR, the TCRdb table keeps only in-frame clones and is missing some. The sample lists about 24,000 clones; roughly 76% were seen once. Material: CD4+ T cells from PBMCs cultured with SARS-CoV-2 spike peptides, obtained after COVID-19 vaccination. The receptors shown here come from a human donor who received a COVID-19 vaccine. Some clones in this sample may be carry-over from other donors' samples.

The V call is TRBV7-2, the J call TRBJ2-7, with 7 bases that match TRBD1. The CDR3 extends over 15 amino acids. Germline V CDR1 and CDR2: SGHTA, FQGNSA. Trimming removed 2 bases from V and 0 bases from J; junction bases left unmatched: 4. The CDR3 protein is CASSLLPGGSYEQYV. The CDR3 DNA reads TGTGCCAGCAGCTTACTCCCAGGGGGCTCCTACGAGCAGTACGTC.

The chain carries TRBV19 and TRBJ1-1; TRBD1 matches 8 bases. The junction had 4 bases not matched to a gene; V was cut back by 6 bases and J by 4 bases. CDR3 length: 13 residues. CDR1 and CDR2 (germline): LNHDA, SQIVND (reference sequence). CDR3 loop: CASREQGVTEAFF. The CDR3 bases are TGTGCCAGTAGGGAACAGGGGGTCACTGAAGCTTTCTTT.

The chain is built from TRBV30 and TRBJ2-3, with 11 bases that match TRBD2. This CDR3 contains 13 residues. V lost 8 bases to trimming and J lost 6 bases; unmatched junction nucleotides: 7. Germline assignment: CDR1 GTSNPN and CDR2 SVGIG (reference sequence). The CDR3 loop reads CAVVLAGVDTQYF. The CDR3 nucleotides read TGTGCCGTAGTACTAGCGGGGGTGGATACGCAGTATTTT.

The CDR3 nucleotides read TGTGCCAGCATCCCGAGTCGGGGGGGGCCAAGGGATACGCAGTATTTT. Its protein is CASIPSRGGPRDTQYF. V usage is TRBV6-2 or TRBV6-3 and J usage is TRBJ2-3, with TRBD2 identical over 8 bases. Germline values: CDR1 MNHEY, CDR2 SVGEGT. The trim removed 7 bases at V and 6 bases at J, leaving 15 bases unmatched. CDR3 size: 16 residues.

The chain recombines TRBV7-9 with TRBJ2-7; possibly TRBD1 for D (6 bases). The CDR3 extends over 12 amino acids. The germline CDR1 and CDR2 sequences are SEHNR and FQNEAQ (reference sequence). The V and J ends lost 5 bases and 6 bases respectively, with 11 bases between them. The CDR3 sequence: CASSDETGEQYV. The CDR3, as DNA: TGTGCCAGCAGCGACGAGACAGGCGAGCAGTACGTC.

CDR3 protein: CASSQGDLELFF. The CDR3, as DNA: TGTGCCAGCAGCCAAGGGGACCTGGAGCTGTTTTTT. This chain connects TRBV3-1 (or the pseudogene TRBV3-2) to TRBJ2-2; D possibly matches TRBD1 or TRBD2 (5 bases each). The CDR3 extends over 12 amino acids. V was pared by 1 base and J by 10 bases, with 7 bases between. CDR1 LGHDT and CDR2 YNNKEL come from the germline V gene (reference sequence).

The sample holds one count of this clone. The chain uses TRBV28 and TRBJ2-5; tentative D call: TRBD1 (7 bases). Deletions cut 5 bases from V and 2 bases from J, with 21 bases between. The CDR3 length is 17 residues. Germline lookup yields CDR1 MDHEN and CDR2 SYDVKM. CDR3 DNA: TGTGCCAGCAGTGCATCAACAGGGGCGGGGTCTCAAGAGACCCAGTACTTC. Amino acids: CASSASTGAGSQETQYF.

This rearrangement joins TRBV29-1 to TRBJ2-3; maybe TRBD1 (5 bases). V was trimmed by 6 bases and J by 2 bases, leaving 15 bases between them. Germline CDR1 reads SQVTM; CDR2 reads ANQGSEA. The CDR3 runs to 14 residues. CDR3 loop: CSVILRALTDTQYF. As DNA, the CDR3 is TGCAGCGTCATTCTCAGGGCCCTCACAGATACGCAGTATTTT.

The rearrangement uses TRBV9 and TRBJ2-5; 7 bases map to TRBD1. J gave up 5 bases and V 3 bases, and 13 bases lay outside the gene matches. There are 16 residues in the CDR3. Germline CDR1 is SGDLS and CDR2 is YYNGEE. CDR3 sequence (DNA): TGTGCCAGCAGCGAGGGACAGTTGGCTTCCCGGGAGACCCAGTACTTC. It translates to CASSEGQLASRETQYF.

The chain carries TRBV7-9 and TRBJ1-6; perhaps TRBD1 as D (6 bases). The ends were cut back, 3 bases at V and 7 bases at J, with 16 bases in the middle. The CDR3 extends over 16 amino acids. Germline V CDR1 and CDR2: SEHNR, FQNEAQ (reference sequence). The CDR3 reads CASSLTGAGGNSPLHF. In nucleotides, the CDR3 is TGTGCCAGCAGCTTGACAGGAGCCGGAGGGAATTCACCCCTCCACTTT.

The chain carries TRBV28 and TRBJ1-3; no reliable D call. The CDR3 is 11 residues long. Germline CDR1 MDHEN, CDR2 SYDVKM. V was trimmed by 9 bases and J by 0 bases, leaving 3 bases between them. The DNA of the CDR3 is TGTGCCAGTTACTCTGGAAACACCATATATTTT. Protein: CASYSGNTIYF.

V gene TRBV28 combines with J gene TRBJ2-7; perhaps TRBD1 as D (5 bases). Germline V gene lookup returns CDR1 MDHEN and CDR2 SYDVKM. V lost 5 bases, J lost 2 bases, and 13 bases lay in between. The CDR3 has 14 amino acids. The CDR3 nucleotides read TGTGCCAGCAGTATCCTAGACAGAACCTACGAGCAGTACTTC. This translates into CASSILDRTYEQYF.

The chain's CDR3 is CASSDDGNNSPLHF. The CDR3 DNA sequence: TGCGCCAGCAGCGACGACGGAAATAATTCACCCCTCCACTTT. V is TRBV5-1 and J is TRBJ1-6; D uncertain. Germline V CDR1 and CDR2: SGHRS, YFSETQ. Trimming shortened V by 4 bases and J by 5 bases, and 10 bases separated the two germline ends. This CDR3 is built from 14 residues. Complete variable domain (other parts from reference TRBV5-1 and TRBJ1-6): KAGVTQTPRYLIKTRGQQVTLSCSPISGHRSVSWYQQTPGQGLQFLFEYFSETQRNKGNFPGRFSGRQFSNSRSEMNVSTLELGDSALYLCASSDDGNNSPLHFGNGTRLTVT.

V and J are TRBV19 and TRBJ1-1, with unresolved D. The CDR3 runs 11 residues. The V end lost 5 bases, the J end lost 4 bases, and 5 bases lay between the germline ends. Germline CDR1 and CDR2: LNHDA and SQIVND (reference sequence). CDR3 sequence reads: CASSYVTEAFF. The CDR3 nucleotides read TGTGCCAGTAGTTACGTCACTGAAGCTTTCTTT.

DNA of the CDR3: TGTGCCAGCAGTTCACAGGGATTTGAAGAAAAACTGTTTTTT. Translated, it gives CASSSQGFEEKLFF. The chain couples TRBV6-5 to TRBJ1-4; a possible D gene is TRBD1 (6 bases). The V end was cut by 4 bases, the J end by 8 bases, with 14 bases between. CDR1 is MNHEY and CDR2 is SVGAGI in the germline V gene. The CDR3 contains 14 residues.

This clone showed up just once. CDR3 DNA: TGTGCCAGCTCACGGCAGGAGCTCTCTGGAAACACCATATATTTT. Translation: CASSRQELSGNTIYF. This rearrangement joins TRBV18 to TRBJ1-3, with D hard to call. The CDR3 sequence is 15 residues long. Trimming stripped 4 bases from V and 0 bases from J, with 10 bases between. CDR1 KGHSH and CDR2 LQKENI come from the germline V gene.

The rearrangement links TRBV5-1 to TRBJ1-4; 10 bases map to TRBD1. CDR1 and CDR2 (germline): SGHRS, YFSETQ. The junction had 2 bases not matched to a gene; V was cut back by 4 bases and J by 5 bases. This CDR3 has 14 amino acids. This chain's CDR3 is CASSQDRGNEKLFF. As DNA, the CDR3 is TGCGCCAGCAGCCAGGACAGGGGGAATGAAAAACTGTTTTTT.

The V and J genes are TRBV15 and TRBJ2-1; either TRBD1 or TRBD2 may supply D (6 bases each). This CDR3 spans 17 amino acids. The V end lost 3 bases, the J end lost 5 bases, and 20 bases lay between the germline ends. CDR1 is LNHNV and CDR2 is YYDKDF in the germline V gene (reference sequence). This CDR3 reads CATSSKPPSRGDNEQFF. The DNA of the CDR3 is TGTGCCACCAGCAGCAAGCCCCCCTCAAGGGGGGACAATGAGCAGTTCTTC. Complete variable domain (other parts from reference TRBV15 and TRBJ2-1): DAMVIQNPRYQVTQFGKPVTLSCSQTLNHNVMYWYQQKSSQAPKLLFHYYDKDFNNEADTPDNFQSRRPNTSFCFLDIRSPGLGDTAMYLCATSSKPPSRGDNEQFFGPGTRLTVL.

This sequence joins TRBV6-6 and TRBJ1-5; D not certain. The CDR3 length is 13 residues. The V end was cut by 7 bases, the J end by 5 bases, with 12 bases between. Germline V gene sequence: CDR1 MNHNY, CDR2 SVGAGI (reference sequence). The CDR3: CASINTNDQPQHF. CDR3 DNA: TGTGCCAGCATCAACACTAATGATCAGCCCCAGCATTTT.

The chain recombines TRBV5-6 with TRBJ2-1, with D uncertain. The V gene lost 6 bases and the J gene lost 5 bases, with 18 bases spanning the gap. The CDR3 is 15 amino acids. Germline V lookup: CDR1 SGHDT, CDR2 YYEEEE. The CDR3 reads CASTPDPHRDNEQFF. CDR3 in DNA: TGTGCCAGCACCCCCGACCCGCACCGGGACAATGAGCAGTTCTTC.